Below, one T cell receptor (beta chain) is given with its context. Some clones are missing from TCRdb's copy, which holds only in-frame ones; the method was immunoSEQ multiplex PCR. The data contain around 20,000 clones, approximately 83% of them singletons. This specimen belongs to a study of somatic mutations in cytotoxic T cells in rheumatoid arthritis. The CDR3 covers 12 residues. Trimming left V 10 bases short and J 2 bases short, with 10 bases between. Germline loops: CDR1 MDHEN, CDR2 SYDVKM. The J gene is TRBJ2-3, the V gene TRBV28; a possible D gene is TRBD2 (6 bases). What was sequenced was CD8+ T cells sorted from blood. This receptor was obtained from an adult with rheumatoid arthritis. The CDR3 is CAIRLDTDTQYF. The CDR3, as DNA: TGTGCCATAAGACTAGACACAGATACGCAGTATTTT.